This TCR beta chain was sequenced for a study of blood T cell repertoires in COVID-19. Across the study: Acute and convalescent COVID-19 specimens originated in the United States, Italy and Spain. PBMCs, B-cell-depleted T cells, or T cells provided the cDNA or gDNA that made up the material.

Authors' analysis steps: Amplified reference gene primers provided the basis for estimating nucleated cell counts. Using immunoSEQ multiplex PCR, the repertoire was profiled, and TCRdb retains in-frame clones only, with some absent. That table gives V, J and clone size, and the DNA gave D and trimming. The sample consists of about 190,000 clones, about 84% of them appearing once. The clonotype comes from a woman aged 25 to 39 with acute or convalescent COVID-19. Sequences were obtained from peripheral blood.

The CDR3 nucleotides read TGTGCCAGCAGACTACAGGGGGCTAACTATGGCTACACCTTC. Its protein product is CASRLQGANYGYTF. The chain recombines TRBV27 with TRBJ1-2, with 8 bases lining up with TRBD1. CDR3 length: 14 amino acids. V lost 6 bases, J lost 0 bases, and 3 bases stayed unmatched. In germline, CDR1 is MNHEY, CDR2 SMNVEV (reference sequence).